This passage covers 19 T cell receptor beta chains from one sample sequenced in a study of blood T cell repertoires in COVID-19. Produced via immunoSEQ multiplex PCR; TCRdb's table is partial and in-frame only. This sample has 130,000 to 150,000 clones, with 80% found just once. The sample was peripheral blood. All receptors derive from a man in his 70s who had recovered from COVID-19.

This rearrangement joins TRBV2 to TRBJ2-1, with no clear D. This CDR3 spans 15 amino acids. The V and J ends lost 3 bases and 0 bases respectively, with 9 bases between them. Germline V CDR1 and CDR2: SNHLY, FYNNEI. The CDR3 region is CASSDRSSSYNEQFF. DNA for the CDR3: TGTGCCAGCAGTGACCGGAGTAGCTCCTACAATGAGCAGTTCTTC.

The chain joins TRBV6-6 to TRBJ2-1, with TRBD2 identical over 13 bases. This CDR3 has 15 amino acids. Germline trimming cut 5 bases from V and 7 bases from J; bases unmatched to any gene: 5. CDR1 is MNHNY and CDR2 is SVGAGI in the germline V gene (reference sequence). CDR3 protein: CASSPWTSGRNEQFF. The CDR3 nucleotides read TGTGCCAGCAGTCCATGGACTAGCGGGAGAAATGAGCAGTTCTTC.

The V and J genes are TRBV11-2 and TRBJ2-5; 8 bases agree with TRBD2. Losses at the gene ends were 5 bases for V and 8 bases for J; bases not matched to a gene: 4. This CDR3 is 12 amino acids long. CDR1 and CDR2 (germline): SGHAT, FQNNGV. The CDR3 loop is CASSRREGTQYF. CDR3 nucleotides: TGTGCCAGCAGCCGCCGGGAGGGCACCCAGTACTTC.

The CDR3 is CASSPKTGTDEQYF. CDR3 DNA sequence: TGTGCCAGCAGCCCCAAGACAGGGACCGACGAGCAGTACTTC. The V gene is TRBV7-9, the J gene TRBJ2-7; the match to TRBD1 covers 7 bases. The V segment lost 5 bases and the J segment 5 bases; nucleotides outside the gene matches: 9. Germline CDR1 and CDR2: SEHNR and FQNEAQ (reference sequence). The CDR3 is made up of 14 amino acids.

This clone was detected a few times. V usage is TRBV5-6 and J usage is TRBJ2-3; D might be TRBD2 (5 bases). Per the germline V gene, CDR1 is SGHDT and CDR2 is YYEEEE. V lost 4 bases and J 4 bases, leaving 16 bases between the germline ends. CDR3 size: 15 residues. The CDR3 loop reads CASSPPGVRADTQYF. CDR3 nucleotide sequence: TGTGCCAGCAGCCCCCCCGGGGTGAGGGCAGATACGCAGTATTTT.

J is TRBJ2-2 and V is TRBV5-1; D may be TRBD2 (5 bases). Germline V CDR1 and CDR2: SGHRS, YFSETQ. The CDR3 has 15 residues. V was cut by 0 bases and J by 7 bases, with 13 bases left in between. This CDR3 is CASSLAAAGNGELFF. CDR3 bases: TGCGCCAGCAGCTTGGCCGCGGCCGGGAACGGGGAGCTGTTTTTT. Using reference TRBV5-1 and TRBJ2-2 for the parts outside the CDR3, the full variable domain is KAGVTQTPRYLIKTRGQQVTLSCSPISGHRSVSWYQQTPGQGLQFLFEYFSETQRNKGNFPGRFSGRQFSNSRSEMNVSTLELGDSALYLCASSLAAAGNGELFFGEGSRLTVL.

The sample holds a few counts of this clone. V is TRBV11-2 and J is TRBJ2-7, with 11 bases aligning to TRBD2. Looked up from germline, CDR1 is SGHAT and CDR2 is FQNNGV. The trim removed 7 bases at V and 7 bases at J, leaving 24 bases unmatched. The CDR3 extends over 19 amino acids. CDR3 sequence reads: CASTRWGSGRAWSFKEQYF. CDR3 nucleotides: TGTGCCAGCACGCGATGGGGTAGCGGGAGGGCCTGGTCCTTTAAGGAGCAGTACTTC.

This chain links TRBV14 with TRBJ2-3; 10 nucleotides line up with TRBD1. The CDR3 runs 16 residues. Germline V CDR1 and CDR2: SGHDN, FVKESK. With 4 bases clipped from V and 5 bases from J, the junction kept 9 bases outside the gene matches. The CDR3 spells CASSRPGTGEGDTQYF. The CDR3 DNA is TGTGCCAGCAGCCGACCCGGGACAGGGGAGGGAGATACGCAGTATTTT.

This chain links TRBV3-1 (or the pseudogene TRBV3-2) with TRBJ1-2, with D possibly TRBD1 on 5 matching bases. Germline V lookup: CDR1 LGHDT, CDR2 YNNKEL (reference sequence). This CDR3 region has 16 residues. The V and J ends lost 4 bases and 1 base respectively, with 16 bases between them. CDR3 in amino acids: CASSPNPGQFNYGYTF. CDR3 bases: TGTGCCAGCAGCCCAAACCCAGGGCAGTTTAACTATGGCTACACCTTC.

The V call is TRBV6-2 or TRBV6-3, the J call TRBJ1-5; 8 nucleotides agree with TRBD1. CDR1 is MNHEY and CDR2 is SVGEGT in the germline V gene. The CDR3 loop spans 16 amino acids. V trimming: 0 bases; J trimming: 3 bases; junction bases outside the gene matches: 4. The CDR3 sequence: CASSYSGTGNNQPQHF. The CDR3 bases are TGTGCCAGCAGTTACTCCGGGACAGGAAACAATCAGCCCCAGCATTTT.

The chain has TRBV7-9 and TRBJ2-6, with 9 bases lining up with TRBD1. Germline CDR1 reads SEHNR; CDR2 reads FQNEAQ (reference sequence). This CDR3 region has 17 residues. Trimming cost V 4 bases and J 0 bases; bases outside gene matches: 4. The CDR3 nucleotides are TGTGCCAGCAGCTCTTCGACAGGGGGCTCTGGGGCCAACGTCCTGACTTTC. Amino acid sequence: CASSSSTGGSGANVLTF.

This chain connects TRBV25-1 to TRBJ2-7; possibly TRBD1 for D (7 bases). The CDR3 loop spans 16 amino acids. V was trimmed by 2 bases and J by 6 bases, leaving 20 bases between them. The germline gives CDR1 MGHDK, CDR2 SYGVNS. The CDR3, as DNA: TGTGCCAGCAGTGAAGGAGGGGCAGGGGGGTTTTCCGAGCAGTACTTC. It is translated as CASSEGGAGGFSEQYF.

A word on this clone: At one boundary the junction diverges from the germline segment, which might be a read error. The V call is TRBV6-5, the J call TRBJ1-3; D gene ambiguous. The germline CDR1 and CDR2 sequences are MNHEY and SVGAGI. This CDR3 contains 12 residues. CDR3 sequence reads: CATSLFRNTIYF. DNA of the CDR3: TGTGCCACCAGTCTATTTAGAAACACCATATATTTT.

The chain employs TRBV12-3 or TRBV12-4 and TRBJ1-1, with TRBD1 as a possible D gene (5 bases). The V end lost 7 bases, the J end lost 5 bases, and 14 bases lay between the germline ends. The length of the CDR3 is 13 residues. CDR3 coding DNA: TGTGCCAGCACCTTTGATTCAGGGACTGAAGCTTTCTTT. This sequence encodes CASTFDSGTEAFF.

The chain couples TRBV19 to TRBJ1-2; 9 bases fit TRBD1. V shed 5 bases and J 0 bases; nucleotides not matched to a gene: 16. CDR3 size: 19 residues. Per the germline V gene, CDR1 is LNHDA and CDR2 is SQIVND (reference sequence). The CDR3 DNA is TGTGCCAGTAGTCACCCGGCGGGGACAGGGAATTCCGCTAACTATGGCTACACCTTC. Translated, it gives CASSHPAGTGNSANYGYTF.

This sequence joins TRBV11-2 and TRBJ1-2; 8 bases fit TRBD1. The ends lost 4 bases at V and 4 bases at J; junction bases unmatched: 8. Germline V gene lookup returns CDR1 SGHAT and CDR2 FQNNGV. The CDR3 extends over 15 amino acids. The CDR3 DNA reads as TGTGCCAGCAGCTACCCGGGACAGGCTTTCTATGGCTACACCTTC. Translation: CASSYPGQAFYGYTF.

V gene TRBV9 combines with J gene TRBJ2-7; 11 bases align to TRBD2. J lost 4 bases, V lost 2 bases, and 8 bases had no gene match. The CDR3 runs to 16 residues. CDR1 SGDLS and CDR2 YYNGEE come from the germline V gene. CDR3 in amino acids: CASSVGTSGLPYEQYF. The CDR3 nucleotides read TGTGCCAGCAGCGTGGGGACTAGCGGACTCCCATACGAGCAGTACTTC.

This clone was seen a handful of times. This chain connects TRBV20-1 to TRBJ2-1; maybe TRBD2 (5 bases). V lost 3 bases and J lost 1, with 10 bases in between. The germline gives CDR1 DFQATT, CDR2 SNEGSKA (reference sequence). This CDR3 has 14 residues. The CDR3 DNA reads TGCAGTGCTAGTTGGTGGAGGTCCTACAATGAGCAGTTCTTC. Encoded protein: CSASWWRSYNEQFF.

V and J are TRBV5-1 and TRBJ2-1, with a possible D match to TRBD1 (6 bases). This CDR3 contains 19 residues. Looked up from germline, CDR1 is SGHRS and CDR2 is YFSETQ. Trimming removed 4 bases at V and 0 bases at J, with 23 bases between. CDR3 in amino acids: CASSRGDRFPTNSYNEQFF. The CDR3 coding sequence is TGCGCCAGCAGCCGGGGCGACAGGTTCCCTACCAACTCCTACAATGAGCAGTTCTTC.